A single sample is the source of the 3 T cell receptor beta chains below, sequenced in a study of patients and donors after allogeneic stem cell transplantation. One entry per CDR3 protein results from TCRdb running MiXCR on the RT-PCR reads. The table lists approximately 33,000 distinct CDR3 sequences, approximately 7% of them singletons. Material: blood, either unsorted or a sorted T cell fraction (not recorded which). The receptors originated from a human donor who was either an allogeneic HSCT recipient or a stem cell or donor lymphocyte infusion donor (not recorded which). It is not recorded whose cells these are; they may come from a transplant donor.

This clonotype occurred many times. V usage is TRBV7-9 and J usage is TRBJ1-5; D is unresolved. The V end was cut by 5 bases, the J end by 4 bases, with 12 bases between. The CDR3 totals 14 residues. Germline CDR1 and CDR2: SEHNR and FQNEAQ (reference sequence). The CDR3 nucleotides read TGTGCCAGCAGCCCAGAAGGCGGAAATCAGCCCCAGCATTTT. Protein: CASSPEGGNQPQHF.

This clonotype occurred many times. In DNA form, the CDR3 reads TGTGCCAGCAGAGAGGGACTTGGAACTCAAGATACGCAGTATTTT. It encodes CASREGLGTQDTQYF. The rearrangement joins TRBV6-2 or TRBV6-3 to TRBJ2-3, with TRBD2 as a possible D gene (6 bases). V lost 6 bases and J 5 bases, leaving 18 bases between the germline ends. The CDR3 consists of 15 residues. Per germline, CDR1 MNHEY and CDR2 SVGEGT.

At least ten counts were recorded for this clonotype. DNA of the CDR3: TGCAGTGCTAGAGATGGGAGTTATAGCAATCAGCCCCAGCATTTT. This gives the protein CSARDGSYSNQPQHF. The rearrangement joins TRBV20-1 to TRBJ1-5; D unresolved. The germline V gene has CDR1 DFQATT and CDR2 SNEGSKA (reference sequence). The germline V and J ends were trimmed by 0 bases and 0 bases, with 9 bases remaining between them. This CDR3 is built from 15 residues.